What follows are 26 T cell receptor beta chains derived from one specimen sequenced in a study of blood T cell repertoires in COVID-19 (dated by TCRdb to about 2020). Library generation was performed with the immunoSEQ multiplex PCR assay. The source is immuneACCESS, and TCRdb retained only in-frame sequences with V and J called. Part of the clones is not carried over; for the studies checked, unresolved V genes explain less than half of this, and the remainder is unexplained. This sample has tens of thousands of clones in its table, and roughly 77% of those were observed once. The top ten hold about a third of the sample. Sequencing used peripheral blood. These receptor sequences come from a woman between 65 and 79 years old with acute or convalescent COVID-19.

The chain combines TRBV2 with TRBJ1-2; the D gene is possibly TRBD1 (5 bases). CDR1 SNHLY and CDR2 FYNNEI come from the germline V gene. The V end was cut by 8 bases, the J end by 5 bases, with 12 bases between. CDR3 length: 12 amino acids. This chain's CDR3 is CASVDRLYGYTF. The CDR3, as DNA: TGTGCCAGCGTCGACAGATTATATGGCTACACCTTC.

The chain uses TRBV6-2 or TRBV6-3 and TRBJ2-1; 10 positions match TRBD2. The germline gives CDR1 MNHEY, CDR2 SVGEGT. CDR3 length equals 14 residues. The junction had 8 bases not matched to a gene; V was cut back by 6 bases and J by 9 bases. The DNA for the CDR3 is TGTGCCAGCAGACCTAGCGGGAGTGGGGTTGAGCAGTTCTTC. It yields the protein CASRPSGSGVEQFF.

This chain links TRBV28 with TRBJ2-3; 9 bases align to TRBD2. Trimming at V came to 11 bases and at J to 4 bases, leaving 10 bases not matched to a gene. Germline V gene sequence: CDR1 MDHEN, CDR2 SYDVKM. The CDR3 is made up of 14 amino acids. CDR3 sequence reads: CAGAGGGTADTQYF. CDR3 nucleotide sequence: TGTGCCGGGGCGGGAGGGGGCACAGCAGATACGCAGTATTTT. Full variable domain (rest looked up from reference TRBV28 and TRBJ2-3): DVKVTQSSRYLVKRTGEKVFLECVQDMDHENMFWYRQDPGLGLRLIYFSYDVKMKEKGDIPEGYSVSREKKERFSLILESASTNQTSMYLCAGAGGGTADTQYFGPGTRLTVL.

The chain couples TRBV7-8 to TRBJ2-7; D is undetermined. With 5 bases removed from V and 4 bases from J, the gap between germline ends came to 6 bases. Per germline, CDR1 SGHVS and CDR2 FQNEAQ. The CDR3 loop spans 11 amino acids. CDR3 amino acids: CASSPLYEQYF. DNA of the CDR3: TGTGCCAGCAGCCCCCTGTACGAGCAGTACTTC.

The gene calls are TRBV2 and TRBJ1-1; tentative D call: TRBD1 (5 bases). V was trimmed by 5 bases and J by 7 bases, leaving 20 bases between them. From germline, CDR1 is SNHLY and CDR2 FYNNEI. The CDR3 is made up of 15 amino acids. In DNA, the CDR3 is TGTGCCAGCAGTCCCCGTGGGGCAGCAAAGGGTGAAGCTTTCTTT. Protein product: CASSPRGAAKGEAFF. Combining the CDR3 with reference TRBV2 and TRBJ1-1 gives the whole variable domain EPEVTQTPSHQVTQMGQEVILRCVPISNHLYFYWYRQILGQKVEFLVSFYNNEISEKSEIFDDQFSVERPDGSNFTLKIRSTKLEDSAMYFCASSPRGAAKGEAFFGQGTRLTVV.

The chain combines TRBV29-1 with TRBJ2-7; D remains ambiguous. V lost 2 bases and J 5 bases, leaving 7 bases between the germline ends. The CDR3 spans 11 residues. Germline loops: CDR1 SQVTM, CDR2 ANQGSEA. The CDR3 is CSVEKNNEQYF. The CDR3 DNA is TGCAGCGTTGAAAAGAACAACGAGCAGTACTTC.

CDR3 nucleotide sequence: TGTGCCAGCAGTCCTATCCTGACTGAAGCTTTCTTT. Protein: CASSPILTEAFF. The genes are TRBV28 and TRBJ1-1, with no clear D. Germline loops: CDR1 MDHEN, CDR2 SYDVKM. V gave up 5 bases and J gave up 5 bases, with 9 bases separating them. CDR3 size: 12 residues.

This rearrangement joins TRBV3-1 (or the pseudogene TRBV3-2) to TRBJ2-2; 8 positions match TRBD1. The CDR3 is made up of 15 amino acids. Germline assignment: CDR1 LGHDT and CDR2 YNNKEL (reference sequence). The V and J ends lost 2 bases and 5 bases, in that order; junction bases with no gene match: 4. The CDR3 region is CASSQLTGVTGELFF. In nucleotides, the CDR3 is TGTGCCAGCAGCCAACTGACAGGGGTGACCGGGGAGCTGTTTTTT.

V usage is TRBV5-4 and J usage is TRBJ1-6, with TRBD1 matching over 10 bases. With V trimmed by 0 bases and J by 9 bases, 3 bases remained unmatched. Germline lookup yields CDR1 SGHNT and CDR2 YYREEE (reference sequence). This CDR3 has 15 residues. CDR3 in amino acids: CASSLGQGAASPLHF. The CDR3 DNA reads TGTGCCAGCAGCTTGGGACAGGGGGCGGCTTCACCCCTCCACTTT.

The chain recombines TRBV29-1 with TRBJ1-1; a weak D match, TRBD1 (5 bases). The CDR3 runs 14 residues. V was pared by 6 bases and J by 0 bases, with 14 bases between. Germline V gene lookup returns CDR1 SQVTM and CDR2 ANQGSEA. CDR3 in DNA: TGCAGCGTCCGTGGGGGAGGGGTGAACACTGAAGCTTTCTTT. This sequence encodes CSVRGGGVNTEAFF.

V is TRBV19 and J is TRBJ1-3; 7 bases map to TRBD1. The V gene's germline CDR1 is LNHDA and CDR2 SQIVND (reference sequence). The V and J ends lost 7 bases and 0 bases, in that order; junction bases with no gene match: 6. The CDR3 has 15 amino acids. The CDR3 nucleotides read TGTGCCAGTAACCCGGACAGGTCCTCTGGAAACACCATATATTTT. It is translated as CASNPDRSSGNTIYF.

The sample holds a few counts of this clone. The rearrangement links TRBV11-1 to TRBJ2-7; 7 bases agree with TRBD1. J gave up 2 bases and V 3 bases, and 4 bases lay outside the gene matches. CDR1 is SGHAT and CDR2 is FQDESV in the germline V gene (reference sequence). The CDR3 loop spans 14 amino acids. The CDR3 is CASSFRDRTYEQYF. Written as DNA, the CDR3 is TGTGCCAGCAGCTTCCGGGACAGAACCTACGAGCAGTACTTC. Looking up the rest from reference TRBV11-1 and TRBJ2-7 gives the full variable domain: EAEVAQSPRYKITEKSQAVAFWCDPISGHATLYWYRQILGQGPELLVQFQDESVVDDSQLPKDRFSAERLKGVDSTLKIQPAELGDSAMYLCASSFRDRTYEQYFGPGTRLTVT.

This clone was recorded a few times. This sequence joins TRBV6-5 and TRBJ1-1; TRBD1 is a possible D gene (6 bases). V gave up 5 bases and J gave up 12 bases, with 22 bases separating them. The germline gives CDR1 MNHEY, CDR2 SVGAGI. The CDR3 length is 14 residues. CDR3 coding DNA: TGTGCCAGCAGTCGCGGCTTGCAGCTGGGGGCGTCTTTCTTT. Protein product: CASSRGLQLGASFF.

This clone showed up just a few times. The genes are TRBV27 and TRBJ2-5; a weak D match, TRBD1 (5 bases). Germline-derived CDR1 and CDR2 are MNHEY and SMNVEV (reference sequence). V shed 5 bases and J shed 2 bases, with 24 bases lying between them. The CDR3 has 18 residues. CDR3 DNA sequence: TGTGCCAGCAGTCCAAGCCCCCAGGGAACCCTTCTACAAGAGACCCAGTACTTC. Protein: CASSPSPQGTLLQETQYF.

V gene TRBV7-2 combines with J gene TRBJ2-4; 7 nucleotides align to TRBD1. The CDR3 length is 13 residues. V gave up 9 bases and J gave up 2 bases; unmatched junction bases: 4. Germline V gives CDR1 SGHTA, CDR2 FQGNSA. The CDR3 loop reads CASTGDPKNIQYF. The CDR3 nucleotides read TGTGCCAGTACAGGGGATCCCAAAAACATTCAGTACTTC.

V and J are TRBV6-5 and TRBJ1-1; D might be TRBD1 (6 bases). Trimming left V 5 bases short and J 6 bases short, with 13 bases between. CDR3 length: 13 amino acids. Germline-derived CDR1 and CDR2 are MNHEY and SVGAGI. CDR3 sequence (DNA): TGTGCCAGCAGTCGCGGGGGCAGGGCTGAAGCTTTCTTT. Translating gives CASSRGGRAEAFF.

The V and J genes are TRBV20-1 and TRBJ2-3; the D gene is possibly TRBD2 (5 bases). Per the germline V gene, CDR1 is DFQATT and CDR2 is SNEGSKA (reference sequence). The CDR3 consists of 15 residues. The ends were cut back, 3 bases at V and 2 bases at J, with 15 bases in the middle. The CDR3 is CSASTQRGNTDTQYF. The CDR3 bases are TGCAGTGCTAGTACGCAGAGAGGGAACACAGATACGCAGTATTTT.

This chain connects TRBV18 to TRBJ1-2, with D uncertain. The length of the CDR3 is 13 residues. The V end lost 1 base, the J end lost 8 bases, and 11 bases lay between the germline ends. CDR1 is KGHSH and CDR2 is LQKENI in the germline V gene. The CDR3 region is CASSPREHQGYTF. The CDR3 DNA sequence: TGTGCCAGCTCACCACGGGAGCACCAAGGCTACACCTTC.

The chain links TRBV5-8 to TRBJ2-7; 7 bases fit TRBD1. V lost 2 bases, J lost 1 base, and 3 bases stayed unmatched. The germline CDR1 and CDR2 sequences are SGHTS and YDEGEE. The CDR3 runs to 14 residues. The CDR3 DNA sequence: TGTGCCAGCAGCTTATGGGACAGTTCCTACGAGCAGTACTTC. Translating it yields CASSLWDSSYEQYF.

This chain connects TRBV19 to TRBJ2-7, with D maybe TRBD1 (6 bases). The CDR3 contains 14 residues. Trimming left V 4 bases short and J 2 bases short, with 12 bases between. Per the germline V gene, CDR1 is LNHDA and CDR2 is SQIVND (reference sequence). The CDR3 bases are TGTGCCAGTAGTAAACAACAGGGCCCCTACGAGCAGTACTTC. This sequence encodes CASSKQQGPYEQYF.

The genes are TRBV28 and TRBJ2-7, with a possible D match to TRBD2 (5 bases). The V gene's germline CDR1 is MDHEN and CDR2 SYDVKM. V gave up 5 bases and J gave up 1 base, with 9 bases separating them. This CDR3 is built from 13 residues. This CDR3 reads CASSPSISYEQYF. In DNA form, the CDR3 reads TGTGCCAGCAGTCCTAGCATTTCCTACGAGCAGTACTTC.

The chain combines TRBV7-2 with TRBJ2-7; D is perhaps TRBD1 (5 bases). The CDR3 runs to 16 residues. V gave up 1 base and J gave up 6 bases, with 19 bases separating them. Germline V gene lookup returns CDR1 SGHTA and CDR2 FQGNSA. The CDR3 sequence: CASSLGIKGLSGEQYF. The CDR3 DNA sequence: TGTGCCAGCAGCTTAGGTATAAAGGGGTTGTCTGGCGAGCAGTACTTC.

The V gene is TRBV6-1, the J gene TRBJ2-7; 7 positions agree with TRBD1. CDR1 is MNHNS, CDR2 SASEGT, per germline. The CDR3 consists of 16 residues. The trim removed 4 bases at V and 2 bases at J, leaving 11 bases unmatched. This CDR3 is CASSGDLTGKTYEQYF. The CDR3 nucleotides read TGTGCCAGCAGTGGCGACCTGACAGGGAAAACCTACGAGCAGTACTTC.

The gene calls are TRBV2 and TRBJ1-2; TRBD1 aligns across 7 bases. This CDR3 has 15 amino acids. Germline values: CDR1 SNHLY, CDR2 FYNNEI. V shed 4 bases and J 7 bases; nucleotides not matched to a gene: 12. The CDR3 DNA is TGTGCCAGCAGTGCAACATCACAGGGGAATGGTGGCTACACCTTC. Protein: CASSATSQGNGGYTF.

The chain joins TRBV2 to TRBJ1-2, with 10 nucleotides matching TRBD1. Germline CDR1 SNHLY, CDR2 FYNNEI. The CDR3 spans 14 residues. After removal of 5 bases from V and 2 bases from J, the junction contained 2 bases not matched to a gene. The CDR3 loop reads CASSLGQGNYGYTF. CDR3 nucleotides: TGTGCCAGCAGTCTGGGACAGGGGAACTATGGCTACACCTTC.

J is TRBJ2-7 and V is TRBV5-4; D may be TRBD2 (6 bases). CDR3 length: 15 residues. Trimming stripped 4 bases from V and 6 bases from J, with 20 bases between. Germline V gives CDR1 SGHNT, CDR2 YYREEE (reference sequence). The CDR3 coding sequence is TGTGCCAGCAGCCCCCCGGGTGTTAGCGGTAGCGAGCAGTACTTC. Protein sequence: CASSPPGVSGSEQYF.